Listed below are T cell receptor beta chains from one sample, sequenced in a study of T cell responses to AZD1222 COVID-19 vaccine. Profiling relied on immunoSEQ multiplex PCR, and the TCRdb table lists in-frame clones only, not all of them. Among approximately 97,000 clones listed, around 87% were seen once. The input for sequencing was peripheral blood, taken on day 0 of AZD1222 vaccination. The source of these receptors is an adult in good health. Both conserved end residues are part of each CDR3. The D gene is left open where the match is weak. Size tells how often a clone was seen (once, few, many) or the class of an expanded clone, and some rows leave it out.

TRBV3-1/TRBV3-2	TRBJ2-3	.	.	CASSQPSGISTDTQYF	TGTGCCAGCAGCCAACCCTCAGGAATAAGCACAGATACGCAGTATTTT
TRBV27	TRBJ1-2	.	TRBD1	CASSGQGEYGYTF	TGTGCCAGCAGCGGACAGGGGGAATATGGCTACACCTTC
TRBV9	TRBJ2-3	.	TRBD2	CASSGLAGGPDTQYF	TGTGCCAGCAGCGGGCTAGCGGGGGGGCCAGATACGCAGTATTTT
TRBV4-2	TRBJ1-5	.	.	CASSQPNQPQHF	TGTGCCAGCAGCCAGCCTAATCAGCCCCAGCATTTT
TRBV5-4	TRBJ1-5	.	.	CASSSEGQPQHF	TGTGCCAGCAGCTCGGAGGGGCAGCCCCAGCATTTT
TRBV6-2/TRBV6-3	TRBJ1-4	.	.	CASSSTSEKLFF	TGTGCCAGCAGTTCCACGAGTGAAAAACTGTTTTTT
TRBV29-1	TRBJ2-2	.	TRBD1	CSVAGTGTGELFF	TGCAGCGTTGCCGGGACAGGGACCGGGGAGCTGTTTTTT
TRBV5-4	TRBJ2-2	.	TRBD2	CASSLTSGPTGELFF	TGTGCCAGCAGCCTGACTAGCGGGCCTACCGGGGAGCTGTTTTTT
TRBV28	TRBJ1-3	.	.	CASSTGRSGNTIYF	TGTGCCAGCAGTACAGGTCGCTCTGGAAACACCATATATTTT
TRBV9	TRBJ1-1	.	.	CASSATSFSEAFF	TGTGCCAGCAGCGCTACTAGTTTTTCTGAAGCTTTCTTT
TRBV30	TRBJ2-3	.	.	CAWSVGQGGTQYF	TGTGCCTGGAGTGTCGGGCAGGGAGGTACGCAGTATTTT
TRBV4-3	TRBJ2-7	.	TRBD2	CASSQVAGGRYEQYF	TGCGCCAGCAGCCAAGTAGCGGGAGGGAGGTACGAGCAGTACTTC
TRBV5-1	TRBJ1-1	.	.	CASSQKQGGDTEAFF	TGCGCCAGCAGCCAGAAACAGGGTGGGGACACTGAAGCTTTCTTT
TRBV4-2	TRBJ1-1	.	TRBD1	CASSQVRAGGEGEAFF	TGTGCCAGCAGCCAAGTAAGGGCAGGGGGCGAGGGGGAAGCTTTCTTT
TRBV5-1	TRBJ2-3	.	TRBD2	CASSRGTSGGAGTDTQYF	TGCGCCAGCAGCCGCGGGACTAGCGGGGGGGCGGGCACAGATACGCAGTATTTT
TRBV20-1	TRBJ1-1	.	TRBD1	CSATGYTEAFF	TGCAGTGCGACAGGGTACACTGAAGCTTTCTTT
TRBV25-1	TRBJ1-2	.	.	CASSDRDPGSYGYTF	TGTGCCAGCAGTGACCGAGACCCGGGGAGCTATGGCTACACCTTC
TRBV5-8	TRBJ2-4	.	.	CASSLVGYIQYF	TGTGCCAGCAGCTTGGTGGGGTACATTCAGTACTTC
TRBV7-2	TRBJ2-2	.	.	CASSYYDGNTGELFF	TGTGCCAGCAGCTACTACGACGGTAACACCGGGGAGCTGTTTTTT
TRBV7-9	TRBJ2-7	.	TRBD2	CASSSPGTSGGGEQYF	TGTGCCAGCAGCTCCCCCGGGACTAGCGGGGGGGGCGAGCAGTACTTC
TRBV9	TRBJ2-7	.	TRBD2	CASSETGTSGSYEQYF	TGTGCCAGCAGCGAGACCGGGACTAGCGGCTCCTACGAGCAGTACTTC
TRBV4-1	TRBJ2-7	.	.	CASSQVAIGIYEQYF	TGCGCCAGCAGCCAGGTTGCGATCGGGATATACGAGCAGTACTTC
TRBV29-1	TRBJ1-1	.	.	CSVGRNTEAFF	TGCAGCGTTGGCAGAAACACTGAAGCTTTCTTT
TRBV6-1	TRBJ1-5	once	.	CASSEGARSNQPQHF	TGTGCCAGCAGTGAGGGGGCTAGGAGCAATCAGCCCCAGCATTTT
TRBV7-9	TRBJ1-3	.	TRBD1	CASSLENLGRGINTIYF	TGTGCCAGCAGCTTAGAAAACTTGGGCAGGGGGATAAACACCATATATTTT
TRBV5-5	TRBJ1-1	.	TRBD1	CASSPGTGGAEAFF	TGTGCCAGCAGCCCGGGGACAGGGGGAGCTGAAGCTTTCTTT